This T cell receptor beta chain came from a study of CD8 T cells in ankylosing spondylitis. Study conclusions and caveats: A TCR beta motif of several highly homologous variants seemed to mark ankylosing spondylitis blood.

This clonotype showed up just a few times. Antigen: not known. TCRdb analysed the 5' RACE reads with MiXCR anew, one entry per CDR3 protein. This table has hundreds of thousands of distinct CDR3 sequences, less than 25% appearing once. Germline lookup yields CDR1 LNHDA and CDR2 SQIVND (reference sequence). J lost 11 bases, V lost 11 bases, and 8 bases had no gene match. The length of the CDR3 is 11 residues. The V gene is TRBV19, the J gene TRBJ2-7; TRBD1 matches at 11 bases. This receptor was identified in a female donor with ankylosing spondylitis or in good health (not recorded which). Sequencing input: blood, either unsorted or a sorted T cell fraction (not recorded which). The CDR3 DNA is TGTGCCGCCGGGACAGGGGGATTGAAGTACTTC. Its protein product is CAAGTGGLKYF.